This T cell receptor beta chain was captured in a study of cytomegalovirus exposure and HLA in healthy donors. The CDR3 covers 14 residues. The V end was cut by 5 bases, the J end by 9 bases, with 17 bases between. CDR1 is MNHEY and CDR2 is SMNVEV in the germline V gene (reference sequence). The PCR was carried out with 60 Vbeta primers and 13 Jbeta primers. Method: immunoSEQ multiplex PCR; TCRdb's copy keeps in-frame clones and lacks some. The table records over 120,000 clones, approximately 80% of them present only once. Sequencing was performed on PBMCs. The sequence derives from a man in his fifties or sixties in good health and CMV-seronegative. The J gene is TRBJ2-1, the V gene TRBV27; D is perhaps TRBD2 (6 bases). The chain's CDR3 is CASSHGGLWGEQFF. For the CDR3, the DNA is TGTGCCAGCAGTCACGGGGGACTTTGGGGTGAGCAGTTCTTC.